This TCR beta chain came from a study of blood T cell repertoires in COVID-19. Study background: Whether acute or convalescent, the COVID-19 samples came from the United States, Italy and Spain. Sources were T cells, B-cell-depleted T cells, or PBMCs; the material itself was cDNA or gDNA.

This clone has only a few counts. Trimming took 3 bases from V and 4 from J; bases not matched to a gene: 6. Germline V gene data show CDR1 as ENHRY and CDR2 as SYGVKD. The CDR3 extends over 15 amino acids. The protocol was immunoSEQ multiplex PCR, while the TCRdb copy is restricted to in-frame clones and leaves out a portion. The table lists some 76,000 clones, approximately 90% of them singletons. This rearrangement joins TRBV10-3 to TRBJ2-5; 9 bases match TRBD2. Sequences were obtained from peripheral blood. This TCR derives from a woman between 18 and 29 years old with acute or convalescent COVID-19. CDR3 sequence: CAISEGGGAGETQYF. The CDR3 region has the DNA TGTGCCATCAGTGAAGGCGGGGGGGCCGGAGAGACCCAGTACTTC.